The clone carrying this TCR beta chain was seen repeatedly, ten times or more. What it recognizes is unknown. The data originate from a study of T cell repertoires in cytomegalovirus infection. At the level of the study: CMV infection plus the matching HLA type was flagged by public TCR beta signatures. Whole-study results and caveats: What dominated the ex vivo response were HLA-C-restricted CMV-specific TCR beta clonotypes.

Per the germline V gene, CDR1 is SGHTA and CDR2 is FQGTGA. The CDR3 totals 14 residues. Trimming removed 4 bases from V and 0 bases from J, with 7 bases in between. TCRdb re-analysed the reads in MiXCR, keeping a single row per CDR3 protein. There are around 280,000 distinct CDR3 sequences in the sample; around 9.6% occur only once, and 2% to 3% lies in the top ten. The sequence was collected from a human donor in good health (CMV status not recorded). Some clones in this sample may be carry-over from other donors' samples. Sequencing was carried out using PBMCs. The chain links TRBV7-3 to TRBJ1-3; no reliable D call. The CDR3 DNA reads as TGTGCCAGCAGCTCGGGATTCTCTGGAAACACCATATATTTT. Its protein product is CASSSGFSGNTIYF.